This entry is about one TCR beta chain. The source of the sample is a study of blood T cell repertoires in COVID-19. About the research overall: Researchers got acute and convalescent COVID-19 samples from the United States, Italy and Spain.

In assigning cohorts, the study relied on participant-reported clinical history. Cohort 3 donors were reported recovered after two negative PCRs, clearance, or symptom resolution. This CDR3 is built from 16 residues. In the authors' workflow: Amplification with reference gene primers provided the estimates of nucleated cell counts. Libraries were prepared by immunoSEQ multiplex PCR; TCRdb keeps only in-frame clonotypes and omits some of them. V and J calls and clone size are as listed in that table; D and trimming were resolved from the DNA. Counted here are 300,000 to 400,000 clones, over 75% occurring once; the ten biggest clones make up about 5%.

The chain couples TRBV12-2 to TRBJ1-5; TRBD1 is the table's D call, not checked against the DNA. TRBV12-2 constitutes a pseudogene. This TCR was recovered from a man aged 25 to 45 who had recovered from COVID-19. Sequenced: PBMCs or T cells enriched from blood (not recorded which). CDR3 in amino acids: CASRFRDRGSNQPQHF. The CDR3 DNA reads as TGTGCAAGTCGCTTTAGGGACAGGGGAAGCAATCAGCCCCAGCATTTT.